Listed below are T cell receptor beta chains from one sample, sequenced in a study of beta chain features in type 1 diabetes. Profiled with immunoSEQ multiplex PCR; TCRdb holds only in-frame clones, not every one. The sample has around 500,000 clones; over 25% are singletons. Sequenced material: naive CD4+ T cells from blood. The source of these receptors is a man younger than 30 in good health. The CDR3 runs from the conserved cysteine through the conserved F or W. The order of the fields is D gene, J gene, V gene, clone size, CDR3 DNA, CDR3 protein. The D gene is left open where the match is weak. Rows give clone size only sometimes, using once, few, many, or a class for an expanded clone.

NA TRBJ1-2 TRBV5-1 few TGCGCCAGCAGCTTGTTCGCAGGGGCTGACTATGGCTACACCTTC CASSLFAGADYGYTF
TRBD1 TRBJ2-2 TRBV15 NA TGTGCCACCAGCATCCCCACAGGGGGTCCCGGGGAGCTGTTTTTT CATSIPTGGPGELFF
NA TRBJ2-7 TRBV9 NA TGTGCCAGCAGCGCGACCCTTCGGGGAGAGGAGCAGTACTTC CASSATLRGEEQYF
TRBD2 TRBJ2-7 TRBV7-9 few TGTGCCAGCAGATCTAGCGGGACGGGTTACGAGCAGTACTTC CASRSSGTGYEQYF
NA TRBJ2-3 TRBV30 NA TGTGCCTGGAGTGTGAGTGGGAGGAGCACAGATACGCAGTATTTT CAWSVSGRSTDTQYF
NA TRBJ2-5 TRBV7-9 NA TGTGCCAGCAGCTTGCGGCGCAGGGGAGGGCCGGGTGAGACCCAGTACTTC CASSLRRRGGPGETQYF
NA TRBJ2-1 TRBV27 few TGTGCCAGCAGTTTACTTGAGCCCTACAATGAGCAGTTCTTC CASSLLEPYNEQFF
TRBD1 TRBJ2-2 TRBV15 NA TGTGCCACCAGCAGACCGGGACAGGGTTACACCGGGGAGCTGTTTTTT CATSRPGQGYTGELFF
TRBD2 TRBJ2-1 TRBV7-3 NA TGTGCCAGCAGCTTAACTAGCGGGAGGGCTGTCAATGAGCAGTTCTTC CASSLTSGRAVNEQFF
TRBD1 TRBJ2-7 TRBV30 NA TGTGCCTGGAGTGTCCTCAGGGGGTCCTACGAGCAGTACTTC CAWSVLRGSYEQYF
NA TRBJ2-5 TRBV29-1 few TGCAGCGTTGTCAAGAACCAAGAGACCCAGTACTTC CSVVKNQETQYF
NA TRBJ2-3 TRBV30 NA TGTGCCTTCCTTCGGGATTCAGATACGCAGTATTTT CAFLRDSDTQYF
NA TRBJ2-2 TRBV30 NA TGTGCCTTGACGAGAGGGCCGAACACCGGGGAGCTGTTTTTT CALTRGPNTGELFF
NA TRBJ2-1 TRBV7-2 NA TGTGCCAGCAGCCGGAGGGCCGGGTCCTATGAGCAGTTCTTC CASSRRAGSYEQFF
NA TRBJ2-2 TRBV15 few TGTGCCACCAAACGCTTTGGCACCGGGGAGCTGTTTTTT CATKRFGTGELFF
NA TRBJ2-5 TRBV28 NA TGTGCCAGCATTCGGCCGGGCAGGTCAAGGACCCAGTACTTC CASIRPGRSRTQYF
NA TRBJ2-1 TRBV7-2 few TGTGCCAGCAGCTTATTGGCAGGGTGGGCCAATGAGCAGTTCTTC CASSLLAGWANEQFF
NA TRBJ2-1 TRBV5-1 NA TGCGCCAGCAGTCCGAGTCTGAGTGAGCAGTTCTTC CASSPSLSEQFF
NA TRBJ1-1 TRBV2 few TGTGCCAGCCTCCGGCGACGCGAAGCTTTCTTT CASLRRREAFF
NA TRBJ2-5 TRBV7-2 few TGTGCCAGCAGCCCTACGTCGGTTCGAGAGACCCAGTACTTC CASSPTSVRETQYF
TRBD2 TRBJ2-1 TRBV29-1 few TGCAGCGTTCCGACTAGCGGGATTGGTGAGCAGTTCTTC CSVPTSGIGEQFF
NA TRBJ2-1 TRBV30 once TGTGCCTGCAATCCCGGGACCCCGAGGTCGTTCTTC CACNPGTPRSFF
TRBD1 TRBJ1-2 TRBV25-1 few TGTGCCAGCCGACAGGGGTTGAACTATGGCTACACCTTC CASRQGLNYGYTF
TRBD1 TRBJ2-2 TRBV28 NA TGTGCCAGCACGCGGACAGGGAAAACAACCGGGGAGCTGTTTTTT CASTRTGKTTGELFF
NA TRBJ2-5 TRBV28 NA TGTGCCAGTTCCGGGCTCGGAGAGACCCAGTACTTC CASSGLGETQYF
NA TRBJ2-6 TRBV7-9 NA TGTGCCAGCAGCGCGAAGGGTAGCTCTGGGGCCAACGTCCTGACTTTC CASSAKGSSGANVLTF
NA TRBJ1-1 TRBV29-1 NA TGCAGCGCCACCGGTCCTAGTGAAGCTTTCTTT CSATGPSEAFF
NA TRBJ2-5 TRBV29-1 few TGCAGCGTAAAAAGGATAATCAAAGAGACCCAGTACTTC CSVKRIIKETQYF
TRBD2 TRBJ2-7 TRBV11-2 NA TGTGCCAGCAGCACCGAACTAGCGGGAGGAATCGAGCAGTACTTC CASSTELAGGIEQYF
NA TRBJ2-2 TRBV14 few TGTGCCAGCAGCGCCCGGGGCGGGGAGCTGTTTTTT CASSARGGELFF
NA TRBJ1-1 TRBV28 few TGTGCCAGCCTCTCTCTTATACACACTGAAGCTTTCTTT CASLSLIHTEAFF
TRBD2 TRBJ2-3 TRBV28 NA TGTGCCAGCAGTTTATCCCCAGGGAGGGTGCGGGATACGCAGTATTTT CASSLSPGRVRDTQYF
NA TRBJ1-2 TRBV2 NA TGTGCCAGCAGTGAAGGCTTAGACTATGGCTACACCTTC CASSEGLDYGYTF
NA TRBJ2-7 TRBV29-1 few TGCAGCGTTGTACTGTCGTGGTACGAGCAGTACTTC CSVVLSWYEQYF
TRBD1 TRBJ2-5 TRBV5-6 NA TGTGCCAGCAGCTTGGGGACAGGGCGGGGCCAAGAGACCCAGTACTTC CASSLGTGRGQETQYF